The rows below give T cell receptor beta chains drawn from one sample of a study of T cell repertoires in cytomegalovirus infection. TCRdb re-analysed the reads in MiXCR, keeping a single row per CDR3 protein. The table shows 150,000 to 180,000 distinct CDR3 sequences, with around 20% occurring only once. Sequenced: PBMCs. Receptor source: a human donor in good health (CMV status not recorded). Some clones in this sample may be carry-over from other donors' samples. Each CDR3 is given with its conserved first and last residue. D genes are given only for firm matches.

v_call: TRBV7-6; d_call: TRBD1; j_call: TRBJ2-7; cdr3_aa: CASRLTGWNYEQYF
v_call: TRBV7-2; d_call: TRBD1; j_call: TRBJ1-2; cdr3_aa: CASSSTGFGYTF
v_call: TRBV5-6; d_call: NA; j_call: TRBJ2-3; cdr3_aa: CASSLPAGRTDTQYF
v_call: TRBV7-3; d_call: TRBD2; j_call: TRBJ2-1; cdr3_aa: CASSPWTSGSYNEQFF
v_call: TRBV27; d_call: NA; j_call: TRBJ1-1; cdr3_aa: CASSLTSASPNTEAFF
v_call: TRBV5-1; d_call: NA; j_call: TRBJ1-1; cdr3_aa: CASSLEGGLNTEAFF
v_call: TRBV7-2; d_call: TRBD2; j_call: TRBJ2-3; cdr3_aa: CASSPRGGLASSF
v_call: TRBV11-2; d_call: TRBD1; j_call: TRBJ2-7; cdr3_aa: CASSLAGTGGARQYF
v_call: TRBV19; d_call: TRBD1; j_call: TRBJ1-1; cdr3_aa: CASSIGTGSTEAFF
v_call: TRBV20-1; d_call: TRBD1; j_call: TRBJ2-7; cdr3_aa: CSASTARDRGYEQYF
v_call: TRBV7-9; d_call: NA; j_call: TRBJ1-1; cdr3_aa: CASSLALFGVNTEAFF
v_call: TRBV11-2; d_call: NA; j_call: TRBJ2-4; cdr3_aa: CASSFRASQPQYF
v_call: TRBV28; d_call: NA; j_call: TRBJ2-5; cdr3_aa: CASSLRPTRETQYF
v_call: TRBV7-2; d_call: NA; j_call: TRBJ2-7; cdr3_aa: CASSLAGTPSYEQYF
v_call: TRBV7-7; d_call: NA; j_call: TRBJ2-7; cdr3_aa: CASSLRVGSYEQYF
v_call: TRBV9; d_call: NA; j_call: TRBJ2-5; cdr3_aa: CASSVEGETQYF
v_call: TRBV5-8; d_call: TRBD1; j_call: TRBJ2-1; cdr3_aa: CASSHRDRRYNEQFF
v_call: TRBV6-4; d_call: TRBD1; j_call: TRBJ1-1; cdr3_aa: CASSDGQEYEMNTEAFF
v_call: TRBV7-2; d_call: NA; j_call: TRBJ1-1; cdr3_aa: CASSLDRDTEAFF
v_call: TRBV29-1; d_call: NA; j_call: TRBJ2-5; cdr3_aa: CSVLYWQLQETQYF
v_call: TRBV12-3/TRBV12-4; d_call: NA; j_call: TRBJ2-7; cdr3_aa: CASSLGREFYEQYF
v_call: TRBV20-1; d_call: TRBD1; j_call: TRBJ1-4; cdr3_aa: CSASMTGLANEKLFF
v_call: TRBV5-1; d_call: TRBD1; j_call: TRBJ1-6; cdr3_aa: CASSYGQGGESPLHF
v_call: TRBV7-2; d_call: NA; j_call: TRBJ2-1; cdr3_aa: CASSLATTSSYNEQFF
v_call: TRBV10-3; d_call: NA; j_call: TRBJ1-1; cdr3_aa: CAISPDSFMNTEAFF
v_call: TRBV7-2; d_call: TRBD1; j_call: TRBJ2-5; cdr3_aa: CASSLVRQGSETQYF
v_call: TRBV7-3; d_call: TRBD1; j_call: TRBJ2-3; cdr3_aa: CASSLEPGQSTDTQYF
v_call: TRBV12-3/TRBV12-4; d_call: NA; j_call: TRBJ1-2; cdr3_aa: CASSPSGSEYGYTF
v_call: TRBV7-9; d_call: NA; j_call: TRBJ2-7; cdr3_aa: CASSSTAGDRDHEQYF
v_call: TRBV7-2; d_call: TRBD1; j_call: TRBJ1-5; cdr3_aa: CASSLGDRVGNQPQHF
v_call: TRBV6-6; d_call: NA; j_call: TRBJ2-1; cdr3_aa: CASSIRNEQFF
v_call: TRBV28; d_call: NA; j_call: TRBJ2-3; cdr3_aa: CASSRDINTDTQYF
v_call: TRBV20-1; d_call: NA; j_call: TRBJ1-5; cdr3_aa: CSARDRKVSNQPQHF
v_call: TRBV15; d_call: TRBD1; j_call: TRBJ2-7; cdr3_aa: CATSRVGTGRDEQYF